Described below is a single T cell receptor beta chain sequence and its context. This clone has just one count. What this receptor recognizes is not known. Base qualities were left out, and no much larger clone turns up one base away. In the prospective study, participants were about 18 to 90 years old, resided in about two dozen geographic areas of the United States, and were enrolled through a virtual design. To assign participants to cohorts, the prospective study relied on clinical history that participants themselves reported in a screening survey and a study questionnaire. Exposed participants had been in contact, within 2 weeks of entering the study, with a person who had a PCR-confirmed or clinician-diagnosed case of COVID-19. In the prospective study, mobile phlebotomists collected whole blood, serum and a nasopharyngeal or oropharyngeal swab from each participant. Prospective study participants could optionally give additional blood draws and questionnaires over an approximately two-month period. Before DNA extraction, blood samples from the prospective study were shipped at room temperature or frozen.

The data derive from a study of blood T cell repertoires in COVID-19 (dated by TCRdb to the early 2020s). Looking at the study overall: The collaborator samples originated in the United States, Italy and Spain and spanned the acute and convalescent phases of COVID-19. The prospective study material was composed of cDNA or gDNA derived from T cells, B-cell-depleted T cells, or PBMCs. Deeply sampled blood TCRbeta repertoires from subjects exposed to, actively infected with, or recovered from COVID-19 were included in the dataset. The repertoires were made available in a free public database intended to serve as a resource for research on the immune response to SARS-CoV-2. Samples were obtained from the ongoing ImmuneRACE study (first 160 participants) and from roughly 1,300 subjects provided by 6 global collaborators. Sample metadata almost always included a de-identified subject ID, COVID-19 status, age in years and sex. HLA class I and class II types, where available, came from metadata supplied by the sample provider rather than from assay-based typing. Overall study results and their limits: Clinical and demographic metadata were provided uncurated, with the amount varying by source and participant.

From the germline V gene, CDR1 is SGHTA and CDR2 is FQGNSA. V trim: 2 bases; J trim: 4 bases; unmatched bases: 12. Reading from cysteine to phenylalanine, the CDR3 counts 17 amino acids. Only CDR3 DNA remains: 51 bases, in frame from the first base. TCRbeta CDR3 regions were amplified from genomic DNA using the immunoSEQ Assay, a bias-controlled multiplex PCR. The authors' pipeline ran thus. Within the assay, amplification of reference gene primers was used to estimate how many nucleated cells each sample contained. To quantify the absolute abundance of each unique TCRbeta CDR3 rearrangement, sequence reads were collapsed and filtered. For each sample, productive Simpson clonality was calculated as the square root of Simpson's diversity index across productive rearrangements. TCRdb carries this immuneACCESS record with in-frame sequences only. Its versions omit some clonotypes, under half of them owing to an unresolved V gene in the studies checked, with the rest unexplained. V, J and clone size reflect that table, while D and trimming were determined from the DNA. The sample has approximately 400,000 clones on record, roughly 90% of them singletons. The ten largest account for 0.86% of the sample.

The receptor's source is a woman in her 40s who had been exposed to COVID-19. What was sequenced was PBMCs or T cells enriched from blood (not recorded which). The chain uses TRBV7-2 and TRBJ1-2; TRBD1 matches 8 bases in the middle. The DNA reads TGTGCCAGCAGCTTACCCTCTGACAGGGGCTCTCGCTATGGCTACACCTTC. It is translated as CASSLPSDRGSRYGYTF.